Below are 32 T cell receptor beta chains sequenced from a single sample in a study of T-cell reconstitution after alpha-beta-depleted transplantation in children. Construction of the TCRbeta library involved unique molecular identifiers. TCRdb recomputed calls from the PCR reads with MiXCR, one row per CDR3 protein. Here the sample spans roughly 350,000 distinct CDR3 sequences, around 15% being singletons. This specimen consisted of PBMCs, mostly from graft donor cells, obtained 360 days after TCRalphabeta/CD19-depleted stem cell transplant. These receptors were obtained from a male patient aged 2 to 9 who had a stem cell transplant for acute lymphoblastic leukemia, so the T cells may come from the graft donor.

This clonotype was seen a few times. The chain links TRBV6-2 or TRBV6-3 to TRBJ2-1, with 7 bases aligning to TRBD1. Germline V CDR1 and CDR2: MNHEY, SVGEGT. V was pared by 2 bases and J by 0 bases, with 10 bases of the junction left unmatched. The CDR3 loop spans 18 amino acids. The CDR3 sequence: CASSYTPSTGSSYNEQFF. CDR3 in DNA: TGTGCCAGCAGTTACACCCCCTCGACAGGGAGCTCCTACAATGAGCAGTTCTTC.

This clonotype appeared many times. CDR3 nucleotides: TGCAGTGCTAGCCCAACCTCTGGGGCCAACGTCCTGACTTTC. Protein product: CSASPTSGANVLTF. The gene calls are TRBV20-1 and TRBJ2-6; no clear D gene. Germline V gene lookup returns CDR1 DFQATT and CDR2 SNEGSKA (reference sequence). This CDR3 is built from 14 residues. Trimming stripped 3 bases from V and 0 bases from J, with 6 bases between.

This clonotype came up many times. This chain connects TRBV6-2 or TRBV6-3 to TRBJ2-1; no firm D call. The ends were cut back, 0 bases at V and 4 bases at J, with 7 bases in the middle. The CDR3 runs to 14 residues. From germline, CDR1 is MNHEY and CDR2 SVGEGT. The CDR3 loop is CASSYSLGYNEQFF. The CDR3 DNA is TGTGCCAGCAGTTACTCCTTAGGTTACAATGAGCAGTTCTTC.

The chain joins TRBV10-3 to TRBJ2-3; 10 bases map to TRBD2. The trim removed 4 bases at V and 4 bases at J, leaving 17 bases unmatched. This CDR3 is built from 19 residues. Germline V lookup: CDR1 ENHRY, CDR2 SYGVKD. For the CDR3, the DNA is TGTGCCATCAGTGGGCCCCCGGGACTAGCGAACAACTGGGCAGATACGCAGTATTTT. It translates to CAISGPPGLANNWADTQYF.

J is TRBJ2-7 and V is TRBV28; D gene uncertain. The CDR3 totals 13 residues. V lost 6 bases and J 3 bases, leaving 12 bases between the germline ends. Germline assignment: CDR1 MDHEN and CDR2 SYDVKM. For the CDR3, the DNA is TGTGCCAGCAGAGGAATCTCCTTCTACGAGCAGTACTTC. Translated: CASRGISFYEQYF.

This clonotype has only one observation. V is TRBV12-3 or TRBV12-4 and J is TRBJ2-7; D is perhaps TRBD1 (6 bases). The CDR3 extends over 14 amino acids. Trimming cost V 5 bases and J 5 bases, with 16 bases left between them. The CDR3 DNA reads TGTGCCAGCAGTAGCTTGGACAGAGAAAACGAGCAGTACTTC. Translated, it gives CASSSLDRENEQYF.

This clonotype was counted between two and nine times. This chain joins TRBV6-5 and TRBJ2-1, with unresolved D. The CDR3 sequence is 12 residues long. V lost 7 bases and J lost 5, with 9 bases in between. The germline gives CDR1 MNHEY, CDR2 SVGAGI. This chain's CDR3 is CASKRRDNEQFF. In DNA form, the CDR3 reads TGTGCCAGCAAGCGTAGGGACAATGAGCAGTTCTTC.

This clonotype was counted a few times. The V and J genes are TRBV12-3 or TRBV12-4 and TRBJ2-5; D may be TRBD2 (6 bases). The CDR3 is 13 amino acids. The germline V and J ends were trimmed by 0 bases and 4 bases, with 6 bases remaining between them. The chain's CDR3 is CASSLAAGETQYF. The CDR3 DNA is TGTGCCAGCAGTTTAGCAGCGGGAGAGACCCAGTACTTC.

This clonotype has more than one count but fewer than ten. The V gene is TRBV12-3 or TRBV12-4, the J gene TRBJ2-2; 7 nucleotides match TRBD2. CDR3 size: 14 residues. Unmatched junction bases numbered 9, after V lost 8 bases and J lost 6 bases. The DNA for the CDR3 is TGTGCCAGCGGGGGGTGGCGGGAGCCCGGGGAGCTGTTTTTT. Amino acids: CASGGWREPGELFF.

This clonotype was detected many times. In DNA, the CDR3 is TGTGCCACCTTCCCCCCGTCGAGCGGTTGGGCAGAGACCCAGTACTTC. It encodes CATFPPSSGWAETQYF. The chain is built from TRBV28 and TRBJ2-5; a possible D gene is TRBD2 (5 bases). The ends were cut back, 10 bases at V and 4 bases at J, with 25 bases in the middle. The length of the CDR3 is 16 residues. Looked up from germline, CDR1 is MDHEN and CDR2 is SYDVKM.

The chain links TRBV4-2 to TRBJ1-2; D gene ambiguous. Between the trimmed V and J ends, which lost 1 base and 4 bases, there was a span of 16 bases. CDR3 length equals 16 residues. CDR1 and CDR2 (germline): LGHNA, YNFKEQ. The CDR3 protein is CASSQVLGYELYGYTF. CDR3 nucleotide sequence: TGTGCCAGCAGCCAAGTATTAGGATACGAACTCTATGGCTACACCTTC.

This clonotype was counted once. The CDR3 spells CASSPPAGGPETQYF. As DNA, the CDR3 is TGTGCCAGCAGCCCCCCCGCGGGAGGGCCAGAGACCCAGTACTTC. V gene TRBV7-2 combines with J gene TRBJ2-5; 9 bases are shared with TRBD2. J lost 4 bases, V lost 5 bases, and 8 bases had no gene match. The CDR3 has 15 residues. CDR1 is SGHTA, CDR2 FQGNSA, per germline. The full variable domain, rest sourced from reference TRBV7-2 and TRBJ2-5, is GAGVSQSPSNKVTEKGKDVELRCDPISGHTALYWYRQSLGQGLEFLIYFQGNSAPDKSGLPSDRFSAERTGGSVSTLTIQRTQQEDSAVYLCASSPPAGGPETQYFGPGTRLLVL.

A few counts support this clonotype. The chain employs TRBV5-1 and TRBJ2-1; 13 positions match TRBD2. V lost 4 bases, J lost 8 bases, and 6 bases stayed unmatched. The CDR3 is 15 residues long. Per germline, CDR1 SGHRS and CDR2 YFSETQ. CDR3 sequence: CASSIPTSGRDEQFF. In DNA form, the CDR3 reads TGCGCCAGCAGCATCCCAACTAGCGGGAGGGATGAGCAGTTCTTC.

To note about this clonotype: An end of the junction does not agree with germline; a read error may underlie this. This rearrangement joins TRBV7-3 to TRBJ1-4; 8 nucleotides line up with TRBD1. This CDR3 comprises 15 residues. Germline V gene lookup returns CDR1 SGHTA and CDR2 FQGTGA. The CDR3 bases are TGCGCCAGCAGTTCTCCGGGACAGGTTAATGAAAAACTGTTTTTT. It translates to CASSSPGQVNEKLFF.

The DNA of the CDR3 is TGTGCTAGTGGTTTGCTCTGGGATCTCACAGATACGCAGTATTTT. Its protein product is CASGLLWDLTDTQYF. The V and J genes are TRBV12-5 and TRBJ2-3; D ambiguous. V dropped 2 bases and J dropped 2 bases, with 11 bases sitting between them. CDR3 length: 15 amino acids. Germline CDR1 reads LGHNT; CDR2 reads FRNRAP.

The chain carries TRBV28 and TRBJ1-5; weak D call: TRBD1 (6 bases). The CDR3 runs to 13 residues. V lost 7 bases and J 7 bases, leaving 14 bases between the germline ends. CDR1 is MDHEN, CDR2 SYDVKM, per germline. This CDR3 is CASNTGMGQPQHF. For the CDR3, the DNA is TGTGCCAGCAACACAGGGATGGGGCAGCCCCAGCATTTT.

This clonotype occurred many times. The genes are TRBV7-3 and TRBJ2-3, with 9 bases that match TRBD2. CDR1 and CDR2 from the germline V gene are SGHTA and FQGTGA. The CDR3 is made up of 14 amino acids. Trimming cost V 3 bases and J 6 bases; bases outside gene matches: 4. In nucleotides, the CDR3 is TGTGCCAGCAGCTTTAGCGGGAGCCTCGATACGCAGTATTTT. This translates into CASSFSGSLDTQYF. Using reference TRBV7-3 and TRBJ2-3 for the parts outside the CDR3, the full variable domain is GAGVSQTPSNKVTEKGKYVELRCDPISGHTALYWYRQSLGQGPEFLIYFQGTGAADDSGLPNDRFFAVRPEGSVSTLKIQRTERGDSAVYLCASSFSGSLDTQYFGPGTRLTVL.

This clonotype was observed a few times. The chain employs TRBV4-3 and TRBJ2-2; D is perhaps TRBD1 (5 bases). The CDR3 covers 15 residues. Per the germline V gene, CDR1 is LGHNA and CDR2 is YSLEER. The V end lost 0 bases, the J end lost 6 bases, and 11 bases lay between the germline ends. The CDR3 region has the DNA TGCGCCAGCAGCCAAGAGTTGGGGCCCGCCGGGGAGCTGTTTTTT. Translating gives CASSQELGPAGELFF.

This clonotype was seen a few times. The rearrangement links TRBV7-9 to TRBJ2-5; the match to TRBD1 covers 7 bases. With V trimmed by 11 bases and J by 4 bases, 13 bases remained unmatched. CDR1 SEHNR and CDR2 FQNEAQ come from the germline V gene (reference sequence). The CDR3 loop spans 14 amino acids. Here the CDR3 reads CAGSRQGTRETQYF. The CDR3, as DNA: TGTGCCGGGTCGCGACAGGGAACGAGAGAGACCCAGTACTTC. The whole variable domain, remainder taken from reference TRBV7-9 and TRBJ2-5, is DTGVSQNPRHKITKRGQNVTFRCDPISEHNRLYWYRQTLGQGPEFLTYFQNEAQLEKSRLLSDRFSAERPKGSFSTLEIQRTEQGDSAMYLCAGSRQGTRETQYFGPGTRLLVL.

A few counts support this clonotype. The chain employs TRBV7-8 and TRBJ2-4, with 11 nucleotides matching TRBD2. Unmatched junction bases numbered 5, after V lost 0 bases and J lost 4 bases. CDR1 and CDR2 from the germline V gene are SGHVS and FQNEAQ. The CDR3 has 17 amino acids. CDR3 sequence: CASSLAGLADYKNIQYF. The CDR3 DNA sequence: TGTGCCAGCAGCTTAGCGGGACTAGCGGACTATAAAAACATTCAGTACTTC.

The chain uses TRBV10-3 and TRBJ2-6; 9 bases agree with TRBD1. The V gene's germline CDR1 is ENHRY and CDR2 SYGVKD. The CDR3 loop spans 20 amino acids. V shed 3 bases, J shed 0 bases, and the junction held 12 bases outside the gene matches. The CDR3 DNA sequence: TGTGCCATCAGTGATGGGGGGACAGGGCCTCGGAGCTCTGGGGCCAACGTCCTGACTTTC. It is translated as CAISDGGTGPRSSGANVLTF.

This clonotype was counted between two and nine times. The chain links TRBV20-1 to TRBJ2-3; D not resolved. Between the trimmed V and J ends, which lost 1 base and 0 bases, there was a span of 14 bases. CDR3 size: 16 residues. CDR1 is DFQATT and CDR2 is SNEGSKA in the germline V gene (reference sequence). The CDR3 sequence: CSARAFIDASTDTQYF. CDR3 in DNA: TGCAGTGCTAGAGCCTTTATAGACGCGAGCACAGATACGCAGTATTTT.

The V call is TRBV4-1, the J call TRBJ1-5; no clear D gene. V lost 1 base to trimming and J lost 7 bases, with 14 bases between them. CDR3 length: 15 amino acids. Germline values: CDR1 MGHRA, CDR2 YSYEKL. The CDR3: CASSQGEGSWQPQHF. CDR3 nucleotides: TGCGCCAGCAGCCAAGGGGAGGGTTCATGGCAGCCCCAGCATTTT.

This clonotype was observed a handful of times. V usage is TRBV14 and J usage is TRBJ2-3, with 9 nucleotides matching TRBD2. CDR1 and CDR2 (germline): SGHDN, FVKESK. V gave up 4 bases and J gave up 11 bases; unmatched junction bases: 13. The CDR3 spans 15 residues. The CDR3, as DNA: TGTGCCAGCAGCCCATGGGCTAGCGGGGTTTGGCGGCAGTATTTT. Its protein is CASSPWASGVWRQYF.

V usage is TRBV29-1 and J usage is TRBJ2-2; D call uncertain. Trimming pared 4 bases from V and 6 bases from J, leaving 12 bases between. Germline loops: CDR1 SQVTM, CDR2 ANQGSEA. CDR3 length equals 13 residues. The CDR3 DNA is TGCAGCGTTGGTCTAGGACCAGCCGGGGAGCTGTTTTTT. This codes for CSVGLGPAGELFF.

This chain links TRBV2 with TRBJ1-4; D call uncertain. CDR1 SNHLY and CDR2 FYNNEI come from the germline V gene. Trimming took off 8 bases at V and 0 bases at J, with 16 bases between the two ends. The CDR3 is 16 amino acids. CDR3 region: CASRLVTGATNEKLFF. For the CDR3, the DNA is TGTGCCAGCCGCCTCGTTACGGGAGCAACTAATGAAAAACTGTTTTTT.

The V and J genes are TRBV11-2 and TRBJ2-6; weak D call: TRBD2 (5 bases). Trimming left V 3 bases short and J 0 bases short, with 15 bases between. CDR1 SGHAT and CDR2 FQNNGV come from the germline V gene. The CDR3 has 18 amino acids. The CDR3 loop reads CASSFLNGGFSGANVLTF. The CDR3 region has the DNA TGTGCCAGCAGCTTTCTGAACGGCGGGTTCTCTGGGGCCAACGTCCTGACTTTC.

The chain recombines TRBV5-6 with TRBJ2-3; TRBD1 agrees at 8 bases. CDR3 length equals 14 residues. V was pared by 4 bases and J by 4 bases, with 5 bases of the junction left unmatched. The germline CDR1 and CDR2 sequences are SGHDT and YYEEEE. The CDR3 sequence: CASSGTGKADTQYF. DNA for the CDR3: TGTGCCAGCAGCGGGACAGGAAAGGCAGATACGCAGTATTTT.

The DNA of the CDR3 is TGCGCCAGCAGCCTATCGGGACTAGTGGTTCTGAATGAGCAGTTCTTC. Its protein product is CASSLSGLVVLNEQFF. The V gene is TRBV4-3, the J gene TRBJ2-1; 8 bases match TRBD2. Germline CDR1 reads LGHNA; CDR2 reads YSLEER. This CDR3 comprises 16 residues. With V trimmed by 4 bases and J by 7 bases, 12 bases remained unmatched.

CDR3 region: CASSWTSGPYEQYF. CDR3 coding DNA: TGTGCCAGCAGTTGGACTAGCGGTCCCTACGAGCAGTACTTC. This chain links TRBV12-3 or TRBV12-4 with TRBJ2-7; TRBD2 aligns across 10 bases. The CDR3 totals 14 residues. Trimming cost V 4 bases and J 2 bases; bases outside gene matches: 2.

This clonotype came up a few times. This chain links TRBV15 with TRBJ2-3, with D possibly TRBD1 on 7 matching bases. V was cut by 0 bases and J by 8 bases, with 24 bases left in between. The CDR3 covers 18 residues. Germline V gene lookup returns CDR1 LNHNV and CDR2 YYDKDF (reference sequence). CDR3 protein: CATSRETQGGVRGGTQYF. The CDR3 DNA reads TGTGCCACCAGCAGAGAAACCCAGGGGGGCGTTCGAGGGGGTACGCAGTATTTT.

This chain connects TRBV4-2 to TRBJ2-5; D could derive from TRBD1 or TRBD2 (6 bases each). The CDR3 is 20 amino acids. Germline V CDR1 and CDR2: LGHNA, YNFKEQ. Trimming pared 3 bases from V and 3 bases from J, leaving 29 bases between. CDR3 sequence: CASSQDQDRRRGGPEETQYF. CDR3 bases: TGTGCCAGCAGCCAGGACCAAGACAGGAGGCGGGGTGGTCCAGAAGAGACCCAGTACTTC.